The 9 T cell receptor beta chains in this list originate from one sample, sequenced in a study of blood T cell repertoires in COVID-19. The method was immunoSEQ multiplex PCR; TCRdb's version includes in-frame clones alone and lacks a portion of them. This sample has about 210,000 clones, with roughly 90% found just once. The sample taken for sequencing was PBMCs or T cells enriched from blood (not recorded which). The origin of the receptors is a man aged 18 to 29 with acute COVID-19.

This clone was observed once. The chain couples TRBV5-6 to TRBJ2-1, with D perhaps TRBD1 (6 bases). CDR1 SGHDT and CDR2 YYEEEE come from the germline V gene. The V gene lost 4 bases and the J gene lost 6 bases, with 14 bases spanning the gap. The CDR3 has 14 amino acids. CDR3 amino acids: CASSPDRGINEQFF. CDR3 coding DNA: TGTGCCAGCAGCCCGGACAGAGGGATCAATGAGCAGTTCTTC.

The gene calls are TRBV29-1 and TRBJ2-1, with 9 bases matching TRBD1. V dropped 8 bases and J dropped 9; count of bases not matched to a gene: 26. The CDR3 length is 18 residues. Germline V gives CDR1 SQVTM, CDR2 ANQGSEA. CDR3 residues: CSSPPRYRGRGLEGEQFF. The CDR3 DNA reads as TGCAGCTCCCCTCCTAGGTACAGGGGGCGCGGACTCGAGGGTGAGCAGTTCTTC.

The genes are TRBV2 and TRBJ2-5; TRBD2 aligns across 7 bases. This CDR3 has 15 residues. Germline trimming cut 6 bases from V and 5 bases from J; bases unmatched to any gene: 12. The germline V gene has CDR1 SNHLY and CDR2 FYNNEI. The chain's CDR3 is CASREGLPQRETQYF. DNA of the CDR3: TGTGCCAGCAGGGAGGGACTACCCCAGAGGGAGACCCAGTACTTC.

The chain carries TRBV7-9 and TRBJ2-1; 7 nucleotides match TRBD1. The CDR3 extends over 13 amino acids. Per germline, CDR1 SEHNR and CDR2 FQNEAQ (reference sequence). The J segment lost 4 bases and the V segment lost 11 bases, leaving 8 bases of the junction unmatched. CDR3 nucleotides: TGTGCCGGCACCGGGACAGAATACAATGAGCAGTTCTTC. Protein sequence: CAGTGTEYNEQFF.

J is TRBJ1-5 and V is TRBV15, with TRBD1 matching over 7 bases. Losses at the gene ends were 4 bases for V and 6 bases for J; bases not matched to a gene: 6. The CDR3 contains 14 residues. Germline V gene sequence: CDR1 LNHNV, CDR2 YYDKDF (reference sequence). The CDR3 region has the DNA TGTGCCACCAGCATACAGGGGCTGGGTCAGCCCCAGCATTTT. This translates into CATSIQGLGQPQHF.

The chain uses TRBV7-2 and TRBJ1-3; TRBD1 matches at 7 bases. The CDR3 covers 16 residues. Germline CDR1 and CDR2: SGHTA and FQGNSA. Trimming took 1 base from V and 0 from J; bases not matched to a gene: 3. The DNA of the CDR3 is TGTGCCAGCAGCTTAGGGGGACAGCGCTCTGGAAACACCATATATTTT. The encoded protein is CASSLGGQRSGNTIYF.

J is TRBJ2-1 and V is TRBV4-1, with unresolved D. The CDR3 loop spans 11 amino acids. Trimming stripped 5 bases from V and 4 bases from J, with 3 bases between. Germline V gene lookup returns CDR1 MGHRA and CDR2 YSYEKL. In nucleotides, the CDR3 is TGCGCCAGCAGCTATTACAATGAGCAGTTCTTC. It codes for CASSYYNEQFF.

In this sample, this clone turned up once. Here the CDR3 DNA reads TGTGCCAGCTCACCTCGACAGGGGGATGGCTACACCTTC. It specifies CASSPRQGDGYTF. J is TRBJ1-2 and V is TRBV18; 9 positions agree with TRBD1. Losses at the gene ends were 3 bases for V and 6 bases for J; bases not matched to a gene: 2. CDR3 size: 13 residues. Germline lookup yields CDR1 KGHSH and CDR2 LQKENI.

V usage is TRBV7-2 and J usage is TRBJ2-3, with D unclear. The CDR3 consists of 12 residues. V shed 5 bases and J shed 2 bases, with 5 bases lying between them. Germline V lookup: CDR1 SGHTA, CDR2 FQGNSA. CDR3 sequence reads: CASSENTDTQYF. In nucleotides, the CDR3 is TGTGCCAGCAGCGAGAACACAGATACGCAGTATTTT.